The 10 T cell receptor beta chains below come from one sample, sequenced in a study of tissue T cells after allogeneic stem cell transplantation. This table comes from immunoSEQ multiplex PCR, and its TCRdb copy is limited to in-frame clones, with some not included. The profile shows tens of thousands of clones, about nine tenths of them singletons. The input for sequencing was blood, taken before transplantation. Every receptor here comes from a woman aged 35 to 69 who later had graft-versus-host disease after an allogeneic stem cell transplant.

The chain couples TRBV6-5 to TRBJ2-5; possible D gene TRBD1, 5 bases. The germline gives CDR1 MNHEY, CDR2 SVGAGI. This CDR3 region has 13 residues. The ends were cut back, 5 bases at V and 8 bases at J, with 15 bases in the middle. CDR3 DNA sequence: TGTGCCAGCAGTCAGGGCCCGGCCAGCACCCAGTACTTC. It specifies CASSQGPASTQYF.

CDR3 in amino acids: CASSLSGGRQPQHF. The DNA of the CDR3 is TGTGCCAGCAGCTTGTCTGGGGGTCGGCAGCCCCAGCATTTT. V is TRBV5-5 and J is TRBJ1-5, with D possibly matching TRBD1 (5 bases). This CDR3 has 14 amino acids. The germline V gene encodes CDR1 SGHKS and CDR2 YYEKEE (reference sequence). V was clipped by 1 base and J by 7 bases, with 12 bases between them.

The chain combines TRBV5-6 with TRBJ1-3; D gene unclear. V shed 4 bases and J shed 0 bases, with 14 bases lying between them. The germline V gene has CDR1 SGHDT and CDR2 YYEEEE. The CDR3 consists of 16 residues. The CDR3 here is CASSVLGLGSGNTIYF. CDR3 bases: TGTGCCAGCAGCGTACTAGGCTTGGGCTCTGGAAACACCATATATTTT.

Comment on this clone: The junction differs from germline at one of its ends, possibly a read error. The chain couples TRBV7-7 to TRBJ2-1, with 10 bases matching TRBD1. The germline gives CDR1 SSHAT, CDR2 FNYEAQ (reference sequence). The CDR3 runs to 16 residues. CDR3 sequence (DNA): TGTGCTAGCAGCTCCCACCCGGGACAGGGGATCAGTGAGCAGTTCTTC. This encodes CASSSHPGQGISEQFF.

J is TRBJ1-1 and V is TRBV19; D uncertain. Germline V gene sequence: CDR1 LNHDA, CDR2 SQIVND (reference sequence). V lost 1 base and J 7 bases, leaving 7 bases between the germline ends. The CDR3 consists of 12 residues. For the CDR3, the DNA is TGTGCCAGTAGTATAGGGAGATATGAAGCTTTCTTT. Residues: CASSIGRYEAFF.

The chain has TRBV19 and TRBJ2-7; D might be TRBD1 (6 bases). With 5 bases removed from V and 3 bases from J, the gap between germline ends came to 8 bases. The germline gives CDR1 LNHDA, CDR2 SQIVND (reference sequence). The CDR3 is 12 amino acids. CDR3 bases: TGTGCCAGTAGTGAGGGGGTCTACGAGCAGTACTTC. It yields the protein CASSEGVYEQYF.

The rearrangement uses TRBV15 and TRBJ2-1; D not resolved. Trimming pared 4 bases from V and 2 bases from J, leaving 12 bases between. Germline CDR1 LNHNV, CDR2 YYDKDF (reference sequence). The CDR3 contains 15 residues. The CDR3: CATSKGEYTYNEQFF. CDR3 DNA: TGTGCCACCAGCAAAGGCGAGTATACCTACAATGAGCAGTTCTTC.

The chain joins TRBV24-1 to TRBJ2-3, with 7 bases identical to TRBD2. The V segment lost 4 bases and the J segment 4 bases; nucleotides outside the gene matches: 7. Germline V lookup: CDR1 KGHDR, CDR2 SFDVKD. The CDR3 is 15 residues long. DNA of the CDR3: TGTGCCACCAGTGACTTTGGACTAGGGGCAGATACGCAGTATTTT. Encoded protein: CATSDFGLGADTQYF.

CDR3 coding DNA: TGTGCCAGCAGTTTATACAGGGAAGATTCACCCCTCCACTTT. Protein: CASSLYREDSPLHF. V and J are TRBV28 and TRBJ1-6; possible D gene TRBD1, 6 bases. Germline-derived CDR1 and CDR2 are MDHEN and SYDVKM. V was pared by 1 base and J by 8 bases, with 9 bases between. The CDR3 consists of 14 residues.

This clone was recorded only once. The chain carries TRBV10-3 and TRBJ2-1, with D perhaps TRBD1 or TRBD2 (5 bases each). CDR3 length: 14 residues. Trimming left V 10 bases short and J 9 bases short, with 22 bases between. Germline loops: CDR1 ENHRY, CDR2 SYGVKD. CDR3: CATGDSNTGGEQFF. Here the CDR3 DNA reads TGTGCCACCGGGGATAGCAATACTGGGGGTGAGCAGTTCTTC.